A selection of T cell receptor beta chains follows, all from one sample in a study of cytomegalovirus exposure and HLA in healthy donors. TCRdb's copy holds only in-frame clones and misses some; the assay was immunoSEQ multiplex PCR. The table includes 250,000 to 400,000 clones, roughly 86% detected once. The source material was PBMCs. These receptors originate from a man aged 25 to 40 in good health and CMV-seronegative. Each CDR3 is given with its conserved first and last residue. A D gene is named only where the DNA matches it firmly. Size is stated for part of the rows, as once, few or many counts, or as a class when the clone is expanded.

clone size: .
J gene: TRBJ1-6
V gene: TRBV30
D gene: TRBD1
CDR3 protein: CAWSPLRTGNNSPLHF
CDR3 DNA: TGTGCCTGGAGTCCACTCCGGACAGGGAACAATTCACCCCTCCACTTT

clone size: .
J gene: TRBJ2-5
V gene: TRBV7-2
D gene: .
CDR3 protein: CASSLARETQYF
CDR3 DNA: TGTGCCAGCAGCTTAGCTCGGGAGACCCAGTACTTC

clone size: once
J gene: TRBJ2-7
V gene: TRBV7-7
D gene: TRBD1
CDR3 protein: CASSSYRGIPSYEQYF
CDR3 DNA: TGTGCCAGCAGCTCGTACAGGGGGATACCCTCCTACGAGCAGTACTTC

clone size: few
J gene: TRBJ1-2
V gene: TRBV4-3
D gene: .
CDR3 protein: CASSQDYWAGTNYGYTF
CDR3 DNA: TGCGCCAGCAGCCAAGATTATTGGGCAGGGACTAACTATGGCTACACCTTC

clone size: .
J gene: TRBJ2-7
V gene: TRBV6-5
D gene: .
CDR3 protein: CASSYGGMSSYEQYF
CDR3 DNA: TGTGCCAGCAGTTACGGGGGCATGAGCTCCTACGAGCAGTACTTC

clone size: few
J gene: TRBJ1-2
V gene: TRBV5-4
D gene: .
CDR3 protein: CASSSWDTSNYGYTF
CDR3 DNA: TGTGCCAGCAGCAGCTGGGACACTTCTAACTATGGCTACACCTTC

clone size: .
J gene: TRBJ2-7
V gene: TRBV7-2
D gene: .
CDR3 protein: CASSPVGQFIKYEQYF
CDR3 DNA: TGTGCCAGCAGCCCGGTGGGGCAGTTTATTAAGTACGAGCAGTACTTC

clone size: .
J gene: TRBJ2-1
V gene: TRBV29-1
D gene: TRBD1
CDR3 protein: CSVEDSTGVEQFF
CDR3 DNA: TGCAGCGTTGAAGACTCGACAGGGGTGGAGCAGTTCTTC

clone size: .
J gene: TRBJ2-2
V gene: TRBV9
D gene: TRBD1
CDR3 protein: CASSAGLTGGTGELFF
CDR3 DNA: TGTGCCAGCAGCGCAGGGTTGACAGGGGGCACCGGGGAGCTGTTTTTT

clone size: .
J gene: TRBJ1-4
V gene: TRBV4-3
D gene: .
CDR3 protein: CASSQEDSRVEKLFF
CDR3 DNA: TGCGCCAGCAGCCAAGAGGACAGCCGCGTTGAAAAACTGTTTTTT

clone size: .
J gene: TRBJ2-2
V gene: TRBV5-1
D gene: TRBD1
CDR3 protein: CASSQSGGADTGELFF
CDR3 DNA: TGCGCCAGCAGCCAATCAGGGGGCGCAGACACCGGGGAGCTGTTTTTT

clone size: .
J gene: TRBJ2-7
V gene: TRBV28
D gene: TRBD1
CDR3 protein: CASSPGQTYEQYF
CDR3 DNA: TGTGCCAGCAGTCCGGGACAGACCTACGAGCAGTACTTC

clone size: few
J gene: TRBJ2-1
V gene: TRBV7-9
D gene: .
CDR3 protein: CASSLELSIVNEQFF
CDR3 DNA: TGTGCCAGCAGCTTAGAGCTTTCTATTGTCAATGAGCAGTTCTTC

clone size: .
J gene: TRBJ2-2
V gene: TRBV5-4
D gene: TRBD2
CDR3 protein: CASSPNWRGGLGELFF
CDR3 DNA: TGTGCCAGCAGCCCGAATTGGCGGGGGGGCCTCGGGGAGCTGTTTTTT

clone size: .
J gene: TRBJ2-3
V gene: TRBV7-2
D gene: .
CDR3 protein: CASSLVFTDTQYF
CDR3 DNA: TGTGCCAGCAGCTTAGTCTTTACAGATACGCAGTATTTT

clone size: .
J gene: TRBJ2-7
V gene: TRBV6-1
D gene: .
CDR3 protein: CASSLGTYSYEQYF
CDR3 DNA: TGTGCCAGCAGTTTGGGGACATATTCCTACGAGCAGTACTTC

clone size: .
J gene: TRBJ2-7
V gene: TRBV30
D gene: TRBD1
CDR3 protein: CAWSVRDRGPYEQYF
CDR3 DNA: TGTGCCTGGAGTGTACGGGACAGGGGGCCTTACGAGCAGTACTTC

clone size: .
J gene: TRBJ1-3
V gene: TRBV4-3
D gene: .
CDR3 protein: CASSPTPGSGNTIYF
CDR3 DNA: TGCGCCAGCAGCCCGACCCCCGGGTCTGGAAACACCATATATTTT

clone size: once
J gene: TRBJ2-3
V gene: TRBV7-6
D gene: .
CDR3 protein: CASSPRMGRRTDTQYF
CDR3 DNA: TGTGCCAGCAGCCCAAGGATGGGGCGCCGGACAGATACGCAGTATTTT

clone size: .
J gene: TRBJ2-7
V gene: TRBV4-2
D gene: TRBD2
CDR3 protein: CASSQVTSGGHYEQYF
CDR3 DNA: TGTGCCAGCAGCCAGGTTACTAGCGGGGGACACTACGAGCAGTACTTC

clone size: .
J gene: TRBJ1-1
V gene: TRBV6-5
D gene: .
CDR3 protein: CASRPGKGNTEAFF
CDR3 DNA: TGTGCCAGCAGGCCAGGCAAAGGGAACACTGAAGCTTTCTTT

clone size: .
J gene: TRBJ2-7
V gene: TRBV7-9
D gene: TRBD1
CDR3 protein: CASSGTVEYEQYF
CDR3 DNA: TGTGCCAGCAGCGGGACAGTGGAGTACGAGCAGTACTTC

clone size: .
J gene: TRBJ2-7
V gene: TRBV6-5
D gene: TRBD1
CDR3 protein: CASSYSGTGDYEQYF
CDR3 DNA: TGTGCCAGCAGTTACTCGGGGACAGGGGACTACGAGCAGTACTTC